The clone carrying this T cell receptor (beta chain) occurred many times. Its target is unknown. This CDR3 is built from 12 residues. Germline lookup yields CDR1 SGHVS and CDR2 FQNEAQ. V lost 2 bases, J lost 5 bases, and 4 bases lay in between. The sample comes from a study of T-cell reconstitution after alpha-beta-depleted transplantation in children. Study conclusions and caveats: At one year after transplant, newly produced T cells mostly accounted for T-cell counts and diversity.

For TCRbeta, the library was prepared with unique molecular identifiers. TCRdb reprocessed the PCR reads via MiXCR and lists one record per CDR3 protein. Of under 850,000 distinct CDR3 sequences in the sample, around 14% were seen once. The rearrangement links TRBV7-8 to TRBJ2-4, with D unresolved. The sample consisted of PBMCs, taken before TCRalphabeta/CD19-depleted stem cell transplant. The receptor was isolated from a girl aged 2-10 years with congenital amegakaryocytic thrombocytopenia, due to receive a stem cell transplant. The CDR3 sequence: CASSLSQNIQYF. The CDR3 DNA sequence: TGTGCCAGCAGCTTATCCCAAAACATTCAGTACTTC.